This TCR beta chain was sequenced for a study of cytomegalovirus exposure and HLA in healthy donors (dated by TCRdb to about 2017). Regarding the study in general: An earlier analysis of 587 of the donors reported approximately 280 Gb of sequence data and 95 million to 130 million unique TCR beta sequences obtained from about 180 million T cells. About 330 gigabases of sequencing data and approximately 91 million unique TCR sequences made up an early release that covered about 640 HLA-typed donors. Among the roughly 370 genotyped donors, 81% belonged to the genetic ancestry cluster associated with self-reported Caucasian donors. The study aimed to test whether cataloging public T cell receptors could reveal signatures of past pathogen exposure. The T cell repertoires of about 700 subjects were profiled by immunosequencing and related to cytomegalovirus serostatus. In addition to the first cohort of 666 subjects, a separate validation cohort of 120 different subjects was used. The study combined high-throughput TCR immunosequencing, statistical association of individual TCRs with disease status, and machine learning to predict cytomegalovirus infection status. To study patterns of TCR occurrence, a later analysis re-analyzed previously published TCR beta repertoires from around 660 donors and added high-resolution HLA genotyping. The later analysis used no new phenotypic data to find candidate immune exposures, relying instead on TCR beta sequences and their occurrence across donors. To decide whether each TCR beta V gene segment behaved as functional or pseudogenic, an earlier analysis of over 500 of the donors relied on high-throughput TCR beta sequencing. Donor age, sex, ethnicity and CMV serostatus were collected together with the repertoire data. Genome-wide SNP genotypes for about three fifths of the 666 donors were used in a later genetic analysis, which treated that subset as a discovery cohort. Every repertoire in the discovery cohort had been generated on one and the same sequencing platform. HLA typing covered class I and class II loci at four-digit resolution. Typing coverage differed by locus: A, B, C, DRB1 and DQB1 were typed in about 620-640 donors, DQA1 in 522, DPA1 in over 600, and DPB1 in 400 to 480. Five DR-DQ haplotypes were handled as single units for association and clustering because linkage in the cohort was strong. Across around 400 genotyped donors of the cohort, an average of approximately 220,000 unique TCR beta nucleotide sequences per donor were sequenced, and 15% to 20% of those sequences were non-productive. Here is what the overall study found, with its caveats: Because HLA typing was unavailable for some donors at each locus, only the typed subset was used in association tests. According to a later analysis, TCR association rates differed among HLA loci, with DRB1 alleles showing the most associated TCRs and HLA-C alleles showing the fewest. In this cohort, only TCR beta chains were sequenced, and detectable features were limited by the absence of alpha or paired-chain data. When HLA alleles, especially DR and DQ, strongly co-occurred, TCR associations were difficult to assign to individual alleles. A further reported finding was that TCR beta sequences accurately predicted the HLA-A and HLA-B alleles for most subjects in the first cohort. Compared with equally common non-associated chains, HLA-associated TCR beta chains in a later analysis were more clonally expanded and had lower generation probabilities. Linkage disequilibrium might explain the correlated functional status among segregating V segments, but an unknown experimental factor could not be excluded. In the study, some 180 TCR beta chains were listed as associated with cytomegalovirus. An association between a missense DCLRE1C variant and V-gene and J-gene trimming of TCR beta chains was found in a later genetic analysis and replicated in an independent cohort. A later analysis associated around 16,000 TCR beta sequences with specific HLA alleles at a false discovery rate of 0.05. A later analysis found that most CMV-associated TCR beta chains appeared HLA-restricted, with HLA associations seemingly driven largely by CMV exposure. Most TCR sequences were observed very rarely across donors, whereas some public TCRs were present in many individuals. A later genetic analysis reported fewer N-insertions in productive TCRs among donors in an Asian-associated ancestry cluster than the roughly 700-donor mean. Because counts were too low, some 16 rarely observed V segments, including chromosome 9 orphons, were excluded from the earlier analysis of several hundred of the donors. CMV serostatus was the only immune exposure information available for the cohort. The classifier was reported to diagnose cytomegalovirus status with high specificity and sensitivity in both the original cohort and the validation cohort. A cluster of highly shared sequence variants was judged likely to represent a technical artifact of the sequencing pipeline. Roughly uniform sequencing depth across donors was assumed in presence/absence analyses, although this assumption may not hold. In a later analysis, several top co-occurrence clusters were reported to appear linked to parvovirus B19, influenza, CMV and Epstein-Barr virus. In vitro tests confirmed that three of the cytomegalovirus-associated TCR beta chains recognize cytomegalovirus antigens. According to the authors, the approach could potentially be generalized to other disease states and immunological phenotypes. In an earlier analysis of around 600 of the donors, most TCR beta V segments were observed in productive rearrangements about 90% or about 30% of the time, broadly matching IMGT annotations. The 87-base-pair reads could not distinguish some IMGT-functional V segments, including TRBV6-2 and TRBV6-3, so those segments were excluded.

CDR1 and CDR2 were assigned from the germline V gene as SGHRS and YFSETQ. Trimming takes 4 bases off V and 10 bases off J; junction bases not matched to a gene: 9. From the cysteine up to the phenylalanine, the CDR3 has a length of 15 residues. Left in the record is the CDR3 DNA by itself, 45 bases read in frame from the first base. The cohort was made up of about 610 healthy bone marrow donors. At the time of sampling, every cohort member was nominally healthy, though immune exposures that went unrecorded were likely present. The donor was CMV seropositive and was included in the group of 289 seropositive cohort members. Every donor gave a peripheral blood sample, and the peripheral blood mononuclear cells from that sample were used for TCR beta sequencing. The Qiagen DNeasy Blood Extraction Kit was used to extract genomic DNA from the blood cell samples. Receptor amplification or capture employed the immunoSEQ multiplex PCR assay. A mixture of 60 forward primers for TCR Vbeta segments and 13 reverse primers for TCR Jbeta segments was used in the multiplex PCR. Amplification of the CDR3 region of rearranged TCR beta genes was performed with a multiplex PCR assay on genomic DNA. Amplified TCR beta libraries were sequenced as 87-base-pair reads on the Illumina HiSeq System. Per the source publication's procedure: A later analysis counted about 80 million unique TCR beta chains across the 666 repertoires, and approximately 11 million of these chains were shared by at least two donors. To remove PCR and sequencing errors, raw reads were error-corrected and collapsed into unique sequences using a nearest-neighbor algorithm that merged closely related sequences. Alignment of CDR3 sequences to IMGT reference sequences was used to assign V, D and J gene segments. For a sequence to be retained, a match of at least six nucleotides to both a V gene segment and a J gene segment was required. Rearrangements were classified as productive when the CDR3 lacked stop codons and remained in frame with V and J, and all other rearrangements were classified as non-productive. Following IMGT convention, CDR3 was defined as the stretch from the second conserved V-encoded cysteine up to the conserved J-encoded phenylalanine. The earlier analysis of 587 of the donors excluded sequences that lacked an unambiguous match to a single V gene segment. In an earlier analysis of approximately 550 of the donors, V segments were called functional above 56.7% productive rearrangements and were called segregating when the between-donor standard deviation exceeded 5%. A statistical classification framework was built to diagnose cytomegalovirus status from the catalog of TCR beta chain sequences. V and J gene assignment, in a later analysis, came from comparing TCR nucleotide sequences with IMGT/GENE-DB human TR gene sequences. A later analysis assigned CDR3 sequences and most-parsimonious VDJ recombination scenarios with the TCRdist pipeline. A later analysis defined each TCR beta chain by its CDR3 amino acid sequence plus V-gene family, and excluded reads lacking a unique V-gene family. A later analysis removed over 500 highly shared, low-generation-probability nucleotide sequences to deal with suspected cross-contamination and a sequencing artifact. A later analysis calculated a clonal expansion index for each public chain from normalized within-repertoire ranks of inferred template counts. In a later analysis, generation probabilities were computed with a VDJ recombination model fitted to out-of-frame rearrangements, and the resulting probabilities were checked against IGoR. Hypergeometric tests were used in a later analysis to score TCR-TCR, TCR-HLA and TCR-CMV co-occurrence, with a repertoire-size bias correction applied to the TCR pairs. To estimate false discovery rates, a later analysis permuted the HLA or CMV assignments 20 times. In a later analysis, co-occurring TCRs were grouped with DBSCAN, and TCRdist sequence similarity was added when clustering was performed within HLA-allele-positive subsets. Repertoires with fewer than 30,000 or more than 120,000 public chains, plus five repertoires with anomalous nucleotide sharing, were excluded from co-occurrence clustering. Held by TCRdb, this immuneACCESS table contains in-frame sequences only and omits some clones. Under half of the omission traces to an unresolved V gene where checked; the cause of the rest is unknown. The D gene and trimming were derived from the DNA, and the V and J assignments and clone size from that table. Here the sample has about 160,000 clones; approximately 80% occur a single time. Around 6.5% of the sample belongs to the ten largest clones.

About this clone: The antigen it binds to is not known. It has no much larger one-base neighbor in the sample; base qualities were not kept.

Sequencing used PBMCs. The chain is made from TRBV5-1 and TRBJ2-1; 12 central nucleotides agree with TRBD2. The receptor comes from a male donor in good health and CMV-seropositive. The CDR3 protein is CASSPRLAGVVEQFF. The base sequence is TGCGCCAGCAGCCCGAGACTAGCGGGAGTGGTCGAGCAGTTCTTC.